The subject of this entry is one T cell receptor beta chain. The data stem from a study of control samples from healthy donors and cancer patients. CDR3 length: 17 amino acids. Germline V lookup: CDR1 SGHVS, CDR2 FQNEAQ. V dropped 2 bases and J dropped 0 bases, with 14 bases sitting between them. TCRdb keeps only in-frame clones here, not all; method: immunoSEQ multiplex PCR. The sample comprises around 49,000 clones, more than 70% of which are singletons, and roughly 1.6% rests with the top ten. Sequenced material: PBMCs. The chain recombines TRBV7-8 with TRBJ2-4; no reliable D call. This clonotype was obtained from a middle-aged man with colorectal cancer. The CDR3 protein is CASSLTVVSTAKNIQYF. For the CDR3, the DNA is TGTGCCAGCAGCTTAACGGTAGTATCAACAGCCAAAAACATTCAGTACTTC. Supplemented by reference TRBV7-8 and TRBJ2-4, the full variable domain reads GAGVSQSPRYKVAKRGQDVALRCDPISGHVSLFWYQQALGQGPEFLTYFQNEAQLDKSGLPSDRFFAERPEGSVSTLKIQRTQQEDSAVYLCASSLTVVSTAKNIQYFGAGTRLSVL.